This record concerns one T cell receptor beta chain sequence. CDR3 length: 14 residues. Trimming pared 6 bases from V and 7 bases from J, leaving 18 bases between. The V gene's germline CDR1 is ENHRY and CDR2 SYGVKD. The data were obtained in a study of tumour-infiltrating T cells in Burkitt lymphoma. Study context: Repertoire clonality predicted overall and progression-free survival.

Sequenced by immunoSEQ multiplex PCR; TCRdb stores in-frame clones only, minus some. The table records more than 8,500 clones, approximately 65% of them present only once. V gene TRBV10-3 combines with J gene TRBJ1-1; TRBD1 is a possible D gene (6 bases). The material sequenced was tumor tissue. The origin of this receptor is a human donor with diffuse large B-cell lymphoma. DNA of the CDR3: TGTGCCATCAGAGAGGACAGTCTCGGGCTTGAAGCTTTCTTT. It specifies CAIREDSLGLEAFF.